These T cell receptor beta chains were read from a single sample in a study of blood T cell repertoires in COVID-19. Clones were read by immunoSEQ multiplex PCR, and TCRdb kept only the in-frame ones, dropping some. In the table there are approximately 60,000 clones, 70% to 80% of which are singletons. The sequenced material came from peripheral blood. The receptors derive from a woman of 80 years or more with acute or convalescent COVID-19. Both conserved end residues are part of each CDR3. A D gene is named only where the DNA matches it firmly.

TRBD2 TRBJ2-2 TRBV30 CAWSVVVRRAGGRGSTGELFF
- TRBJ1-6 TRBV30 CAWSVGRGNSPLHF
- TRBJ2-1 TRBV20-1 CSAPRDSEQFF
- TRBJ2-1 TRBV18 CASSPRTVYNEQFF
- TRBJ2-6 TRBV5-1 CASSLAPDRQLSGANVLTF
TRBD2 TRBJ2-2 TRBV5-6 CASSFGLLAGGNTGELFF
TRBD1 TRBJ1-3 TRBV6-6 CASRDRGEGNTIYF
- TRBJ2-7 TRBV19 CASSNREGYEQYF
- TRBJ2-7 TRBV5-5 CASSSPGRYF
TRBD1 TRBJ1-4 TRBV3-1/TRBV3-2 CASSLIMGQGGGKLFF
TRBD2 TRBJ2-1 TRBV2 CASSVTSVSYNEQFF
- TRBJ2-7 TRBV27 CASSRSRGAPYEQYF
- TRBJ1-5 TRBV30 CAWSVGGGGQPQHF
TRBD1 TRBJ2-5 TRBV29-1 CTTQGTGRSQETQYF
- TRBJ1-2 TRBV25-1 CASSESPPRSYGYTF
- TRBJ2-1 TRBV5-1 CASSAEPSSYNEQFF
- TRBJ1-1 TRBV5-1 CASGVGADTEAFF
- TRBJ1-1 TRBV11-3 CASSPGGLRMNTEAFF
TRBD2 TRBJ2-5 TRBV28 CASTDPSGSGETQYF
- TRBJ1-2 TRBV27 CASTPDRTRGYTF
TRBD1 TRBJ2-7 TRBV30 CAWSFGQVGYEQYF
- TRBJ2-1 TRBV5-1 CASSPVGPGDENEQFF
- TRBJ1-1 TRBV5-1 CASSLAAAMNTEAFF
- TRBJ1-5 TRBV19 CASSINMARGNQPQHF
- TRBJ2-2 TRBV24-1 CATSDRKAHTGELFF
- TRBJ2-3 TRBV15 CATALNSGDTQYF
TRBD1 TRBJ2-2 TRBV7-2 CASSPPGDRINTGELFF
- TRBJ2-1 TRBV4-2 CASSQAQGGSLEQFF
TRBD1 TRBJ2-1 TRBV10-1 CASSDPGTGGNGNEQFF
- TRBJ1-2 TRBV4-3 CASSQDGAVPYGYTF
- TRBJ2-3 TRBV11-3 CASAVRGTDTQYF
- TRBJ1-2 TRBV20-1 CSANDRGSGYTF
TRBD2 TRBJ2-1 TRBV10-1 CASSEFPQRESWNEQFF
- TRBJ1-2 TRBV5-1 CASSLVPSRYGYTF
TRBD1 TRBJ1-2 TRBV6-6 CASSYSWDRFGGYTF
TRBD1 TRBJ1-2 TRBV28 CASNQGGFYGYTF
TRBD1 TRBJ2-4 TRBV10-3 CASGTGLAKNIQYF
- TRBJ1-5 TRBV5-6 CASSRLDSLSPQHF
TRBD1 TRBJ1-5 TRBV11-2 CASSLVEGAGQPQHF
TRBD1 TRBJ1-2 TRBV28 CASSLVLDRGGGYTF
TRBD2 TRBJ2-5 TRBV5-4 CASSFLREGKTQYF
- TRBJ2-2 TRBV6-6 CASSYALGLDTGELFF
- TRBJ1-4 TRBV15 CATSGRGGDEKLFF
TRBD1 TRBJ1-2 TRBV29-1 CSGGTGDGNYGYTF
- TRBJ1-1 TRBV10-3 CAISERAGGSTEAFF
TRBD2 TRBJ2-1 TRBV7-2 CASSLGPGLAVNEQFF
TRBD2 TRBJ2-1 TRBV9 CASTLAGDSYNEQFF
- TRBJ2-5 TRBV6-5 CASSSPGQGQETQYF
TRBD2 TRBJ2-1 TRBV7-2 CASSSQRGSYNEQFF
TRBD2 TRBJ2-1 TRBV7-6 CASSSMTSGSFNEQFF
TRBD1 TRBJ2-7 TRBV18 CASSPHATGGYEQYF
- TRBJ2-3 TRBV19 CASTPFAVFGTDTQYF
- TRBJ1-4 TRBV2 CASSEVTRANEKLFF
- TRBJ2-7 TRBV7-6 CASSLGHTYEQYF